The T cell receptor (beta chain) described here comes from a study of T cell repertoires in cytomegalovirus infection. As for the study in general: From public TCR beta signatures came an indication of both CMV infection and matching HLA type. Points from the study as a whole: HLA-C-restricted TCR beta clonotypes specific for CMV led the ex vivo response. Cumulative public TCR beta family frequency identified carriers of CMV plus the relevant HLA.

MiXCR, run by TCRdb on the reads, gives a single entry per CDR3 protein. The sample lists around 70,000 distinct CDR3 sequences; over 3.5% were seen once. V trimming: 5 bases; J trimming: 0 bases; junction bases outside the gene matches: 4. The CDR3 loop spans 15 amino acids. In germline, CDR1 is SGHTA, CDR2 FQGNSA. Many counts were recorded for this clonotype. The antigen is unknown. The sequenced material came from PBMCs. V and J are TRBV7-2 and TRBJ2-1; 7 nucleotides align to TRBD2. The receptor was isolated from a human donor in good health (CMV status not recorded). Some clones in this sample may be carry-over from other donors' samples. The CDR3, as DNA: TGTGCCAGCAGCCCAGCGGGGAGCTCCTACAATGAGCAGTTCTTC. This gives the protein CASSPAGSSYNEQFF.